The clone carrying this TCR beta chain appeared once. The record originates from a study of blood T cell repertoires in COVID-19. TCRdb's table, derived via immunoSEQ multiplex PCR, lists solely in-frame clones and lacks some. This table has roughly 250,000 clones, about 88% appearing once. The length of the CDR3 is 16 residues. V was clipped by 0 bases and J by 4 bases; unmatched bases: 6. The germline V gene has CDR1 SEHNR and CDR2 FQNEAQ (reference sequence). The source material was PBMCs or T cells enriched from blood (not recorded which). The chain recombines TRBV7-9 with TRBJ1-1, with 9 bases identical to TRBD1. The origin of this receptor is a woman aged 45-59 years who had recovered from COVID-19. CDR3 bases: TGTGCCAGCAGCTTAGCCGGGACAGGGAGGGGCACTGAAGCTTTCTTT. Encoded protein: CASSLAGTGRGTEAFF.